The source of this TCR beta chain is a study of blood T cell repertoires in COVID-19. This clone was seen only once. The CDR3 totals 12 residues. Germline CDR1 reads SEHNR; CDR2 reads FQNEAQ (reference sequence). The ends were cut back, 3 bases at V and 8 bases at J, with 10 bases in the middle. The participants were between about 18 and 89 years old and came from about two dozen US areas. Profiling relied on immunoSEQ multiplex PCR, and the TCRdb table lists in-frame clones only, not all of them. Seen here are under 250,000 clones, 75% to 85% observed once, and the top ten hold 9.1%. This TCR was recovered from a woman between 50 and 59 years old with acute COVID-19. The gene calls are TRBV7-9 and TRBJ1-2, with D hard to call. Material for sequencing was PBMCs or T cells enriched from blood (not recorded which). The CDR3 DNA reads as TGTGCCAGCAGCTTCCTGCAGAACGGCTACACCTTC. Translation: CASSFLQNGYTF.